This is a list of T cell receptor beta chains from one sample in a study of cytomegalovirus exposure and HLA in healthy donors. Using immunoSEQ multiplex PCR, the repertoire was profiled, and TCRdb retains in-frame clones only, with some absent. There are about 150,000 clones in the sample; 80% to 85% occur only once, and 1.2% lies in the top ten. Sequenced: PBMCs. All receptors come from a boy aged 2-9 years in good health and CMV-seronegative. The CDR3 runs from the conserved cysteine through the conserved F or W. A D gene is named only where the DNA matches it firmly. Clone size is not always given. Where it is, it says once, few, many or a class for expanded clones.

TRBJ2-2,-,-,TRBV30,TGTGCCTGGCGTCGAACGGGAAACACCGGGGAGCTGTTTTTT,CAWRRTGNTGELFF
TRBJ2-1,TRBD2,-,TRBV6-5,TGTGCCAGCAGTTACCACCTTTCGGGAGGGTCCACTGAGCAGTTCTTC,CASSYHLSGGSTEQFF
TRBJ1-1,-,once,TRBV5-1,TGCGCCAGCAGCCAGGAGGTGAACACTGAAGCTTTCTTT,CASSQEVNTEAFF
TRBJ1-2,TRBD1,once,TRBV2,TGTGCCAGCAGTGAAAGAAGCCGGAGACCGGGACAGGGCGCGAGTGGCTACACCTTC,CASSERSRRPGQGASGYTF
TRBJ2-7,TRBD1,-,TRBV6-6,TGTGCCAGCAGCGGGACCCGGGACAGCTCCTACGAGCAGTACTTC,CASSGTRDSSYEQYF
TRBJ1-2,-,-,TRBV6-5,TGTGCCAGTACAGCATTCGGGGATGGCTACACCTTC,CASTAFGDGYTF
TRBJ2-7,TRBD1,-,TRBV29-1,TGCAGCGTTAGACAGGGTTTATCCTCCTACGAGCAGTACTTC,CSVRQGLSSYEQYF
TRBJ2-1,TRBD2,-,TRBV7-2,TGTGCCAGCAGCTCATCCGGGACTAGCGGGTTCAATGAGCAGTTCTTC,CASSSSGTSGFNEQFF
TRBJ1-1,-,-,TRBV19,TGTGCCAGTAAGGACTTTCGGAACACTGAAGCTTTCTTT,CASKDFRNTEAFF
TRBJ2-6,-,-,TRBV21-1,TGTGCCAGCGGTGGGCCAACATCTGGGGCCAACGTCCTGACTTTC,CASGGPTSGANVLTF
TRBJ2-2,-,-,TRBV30,TGTGCCTGGAAAGGGGGGAGGGGGAGTGTTACGAACACCGGGGAGCTGTTTTTT,CAWKGGRGSVTNTGELFF
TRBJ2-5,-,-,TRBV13,TGTGCCAGCAGCTTGAGGAGTCTGACCCCGGAAGAGACCCAGTACTTC,CASSLRSLTPEETQYF
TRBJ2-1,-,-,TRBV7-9,TGTGCCAGCAGCCTCACGGAGCTCCAAAACAATGAGCAGTTCTTC,CASSLTELQNNEQFF
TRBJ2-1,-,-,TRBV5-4,TGTGCCAGCAGCTTGTGGGCATTCTCCTACAATGAGCAGTTCTTC,CASSLWAFSYNEQFF
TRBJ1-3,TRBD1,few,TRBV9,TGTGCCAGCAGCGAGGGCGACAGGGCTTCTGGAAACACCATATATTTT,CASSEGDRASGNTIYF
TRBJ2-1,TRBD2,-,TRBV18,TGTGCCAGCTCTCCCGTCGGGGGGGAGGGCCCCTACAATGAGCAGTTCTTC,CASSPVGGEGPYNEQFF
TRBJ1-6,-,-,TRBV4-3,TGCGCCAGCAGAACGACAGGCCTTCAGACTAATTCACCCCTCCACTTT,CASRTTGLQTNSPLHF
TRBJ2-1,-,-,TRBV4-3,TGCGCCAGCAGCCAAGATGTAATCCTCAGCTCCTACAATGAGCAGTTCTTC,CASSQDVILSSYNEQFF
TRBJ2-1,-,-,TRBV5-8,TGTGCCAGCAGACAGGGCTTCTCCAATGAGCAGTTCTTC,CASRQGFSNEQFF
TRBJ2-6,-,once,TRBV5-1,TGCGCCAGCAGCGCGGCTGTCTCTGGGGCCAACGTCCTGACTTTC,CASSAAVSGANVLTF
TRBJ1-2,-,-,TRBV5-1,TGCGCCAGCAGCTGGGAGAACTATGGCTACACCTTC,CASSWENYGYTF
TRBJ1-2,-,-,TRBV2,TGTGCCAGCGGGAGGGTTGGCGGTGTCGGAGCTAACTATGGCTACACCTTC,CASGRVGGVGANYGYTF
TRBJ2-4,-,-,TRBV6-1,TGTGCCAGCAGTGGATGGGGGCGGCGACGGGACATTCAGTACTTC,CASSGWGRRRDIQYF
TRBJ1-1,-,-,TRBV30,TGTGCCTGGAGCAAAGGGGTTGTCCTGTCTGACACTGAAGCTTTCTTT,CAWSKGVVLSDTEAFF
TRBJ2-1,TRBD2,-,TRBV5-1,TGCGCCAGCAGTGTAATGGCGGGAGTCGGTGAGCAGTTCTTC,CASSVMAGVGEQFF
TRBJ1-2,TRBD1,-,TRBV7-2,TGTGCCAGCAGCCCGTCCGGGACAGTTTATGGCTACACCTTC,CASSPSGTVYGYTF
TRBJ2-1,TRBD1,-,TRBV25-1,TGTGCCAGCAGTGCCCCGGGACAGGGGGCTAAACAGTTCTTC,CASSAPGQGAKQFF
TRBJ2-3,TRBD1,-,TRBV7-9,TGTGCCAGCAGCCCACCGGACAGGGGCCGGGGGAATACGCAGTATTTT,CASSPPDRGRGNTQYF
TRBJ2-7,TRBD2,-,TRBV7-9,TGTGCCAGCAGCTTAGCCGGACTAGCGGCCGAGCAGTACTTC,CASSLAGLAAEQYF
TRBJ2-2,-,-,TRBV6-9,TGTGCCAGCAGTCCCCCCACCCAGGGTAAAAAATCCCGCGAACGTGGGGAGCTGTTTTTT,CASSPPTQGKKSRERGELFF
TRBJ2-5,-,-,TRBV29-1,TGCAGCGTGCAGGGGACAGAGACCCAGTACTTC,CSVQGTETQYF
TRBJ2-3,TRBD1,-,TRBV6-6,TGTGCCAGCAGTTACACCAGGGGGCCCACAGATACGCAGTATTTT,CASSYTRGPTDTQYF
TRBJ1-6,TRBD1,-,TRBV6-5,TGTGCCAGCAGCTCCGGGACAGCTAATTCACCCCTCCACTTT,CASSSGTANSPLHF
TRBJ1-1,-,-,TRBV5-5,TGTGCCAGCAGCTTGGGGCCATCGAACACTGAAGCTTTCTTT,CASSLGPSNTEAFF
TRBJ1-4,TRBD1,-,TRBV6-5,TGTGCCAGCAGTTCGGGCAGGGGGCCTGAAAAACTGTTTTTT,CASSSGRGPEKLFF
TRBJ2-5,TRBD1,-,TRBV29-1,TGCATCACACAAGGGGGCACATCTGGGGAGACCCAGTACTTC,CITQGGTSGETQYF
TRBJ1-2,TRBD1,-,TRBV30,TGTGCCTGGAGTATGGACAGGGTAGGCGGCTACACCTTC,CAWSMDRVGGYTF
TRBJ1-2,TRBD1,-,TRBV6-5,TGTGCCAGCAGTTTCCTCTTTTCAGGGGGCGCGTGGGGCTACACCTTC,CASSFLFSGGAWGYTF
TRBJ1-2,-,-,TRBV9,TGTGCCAGCAGGGGACTAAAAGATGGCTACACCTTC,CASRGLKDGYTF
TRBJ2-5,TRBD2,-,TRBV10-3,TGTGCCATCAGTGCTAGCGGGGGCCAAGAGACCCAGTACTTC,CAISASGGQETQYF
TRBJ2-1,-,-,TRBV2,TGTGCCGGACCCCGGGATCCCATAAGAGATTACAATGAGCAGTTCTTC,CAGPRDPIRDYNEQFF
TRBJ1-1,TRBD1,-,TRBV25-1,TGTGCCAGCAGTGGGGACAGCCGGAACACTGAAGCTTTCTTT,CASSGDSRNTEAFF
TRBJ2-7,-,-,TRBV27,TGTGCCAGCAGTCTCCGGGAGTCTTACGAGCAGTACTTC,CASSLRESYEQYF
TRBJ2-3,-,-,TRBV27,TGTGCCAGCAGTCTGCTGGCGGGGGCATCAGATACGCAGTATTTT,CASSLLAGASDTQYF
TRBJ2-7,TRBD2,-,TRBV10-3,TGTGCCATCAGTGAGTCTGTTAGCGGGAGCCTACACGAGCAGTACTTC,CAISESVSGSLHEQYF
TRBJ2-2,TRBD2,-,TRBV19,TGTGCCAGTAGTAGGGCGGGACTAGCCCATCCGAACACCGGGGAGCTGTTTTTT,CASSRAGLAHPNTGELFF
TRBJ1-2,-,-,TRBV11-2,TGTGCCAGCAGCGGTCAGGCCAGCTATGGCTACACCTTC,CASSGQASYGYTF
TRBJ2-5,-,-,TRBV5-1,TGCGCCAGCAGCACGGGGAGAGAGACCCAGTACTTC,CASSTGRETQYF
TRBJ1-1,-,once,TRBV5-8,TGTGCCAGCAGCACGGGCGCGGGGGCGTCCACTGAAGCTTTCTTT,CASSTGAGASTEAFF
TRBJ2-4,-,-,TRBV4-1,TGCGCCAGCAGCCAAGGGACCCAAGCCGGGAGAAACATTCAGTACTTC,CASSQGTQAGRNIQYF